The 14 T cell receptor beta chains presented below share a single source sample, sequenced in a study of shared clonotypes between healthy human individuals. The repertoire was sequenced with immunoSEQ multiplex PCR; TCRdb's copy has only in-frame clones and lacks some. This sample has roughly 1 million clones; about 75% occur once, and the top ten carry approximately 1.5%. The source material was memory CD4+ T cells sorted from blood. Subset described: CD45RA-negative fraction. The receptors come from a man aged 18 to 35 in good health.

This clone was seen only a few times. The rearrangement links TRBV29-1 to TRBJ1-1; no firm D call. The CDR3 runs to 10 residues. With 3 bases removed from V and 11 bases from J, the gap between germline ends came to 10 bases. CDR1 is SQVTM, CDR2 ANQGSEA, per germline. The chain's CDR3 is CSVEESLAFF. The CDR3 DNA is TGCAGCGTTGAGGAGAGTCTGGCTTTCTTT.

The V gene is TRBV6-5, the J gene TRBJ2-5; TRBD2 matches 8 bases. Looked up from germline, CDR1 is MNHEY and CDR2 is SVGAGI. This CDR3 is 15 amino acids long. Trimming removed 5 bases from V and 7 bases from J; junction bases left unmatched: 12. CDR3 in DNA: TGTGCCAGCAGTCACCTTAGCGGGGCCGCCGGGACCCAGTACTTC. Residues: CASSHLSGAAGTQYF.

The chain employs TRBV5-4 and TRBJ2-7; 9 bases are shared with TRBD1. This CDR3 has 14 residues. The germline CDR1 and CDR2 sequences are SGHNT and YYREEE (reference sequence). The ends lost 4 bases at V and 7 bases at J; junction bases unmatched: 9. CDR3 sequence (DNA): TGTGCCAGCAGCCAATGGGACAGGGTAGAGGAGCAGTACTTC. This codes for CASSQWDRVEEQYF. Filled out from reference TRBV5-4 and TRBJ2-7, the complete variable domain reads ETGVTQSPTHLIKTRGQQVTLRCSSQSGHNTVSWYQQALGQGPQFIFQYYREEENGRGNFPPRFSGLQFPNYSSELNVNALELDDSALYLCASSQWDRVEEQYFGPGTRLTVT.

This chain joins TRBV6-1 and TRBJ1-2; D uncertain. Germline values: CDR1 MNHNS, CDR2 SASEGT. The V end was cut by 2 bases, the J end by 5 bases, with 15 bases between. The CDR3 contains 15 residues. The CDR3 DNA sequence: TGTGCCAGCAGTGAACAGGTTGTATCGAGTTATGGCTACACCTTC. Translated, it gives CASSEQVVSSYGYTF.

The chain recombines TRBV5-5 with TRBJ2-1; 7 bases match TRBD1. Trimming cost V 2 bases and J 7 bases; bases outside gene matches: 3. Germline CDR1 reads SGHKS; CDR2 reads YYEKEE (reference sequence). The length of the CDR3 is 13 residues. The CDR3 sequence: CASSFRQGNEQFF. The CDR3 DNA is TGTGCCAGCAGCTTTCGACAGGGTAATGAGCAGTTCTTC. The full variable domain, completed using reference TRBV5-5 and TRBJ2-1, is DAGVTQSPTHLIKTRGQQVTLRCSPISGHKSVSWYQQVLGQGPQFIFQYYEKEERGRGNFPDRFSARQFPNYSSELNVNALLLGDSALYLCASSFRQGNEQFFGPGTRLTVL.

The rearrangement joins TRBV5-8 to TRBJ2-5, with TRBD2 as a possible D gene (5 bases). The V end lost 4 bases, the J end lost 2 bases, and 9 bases lay between the germline ends. Germline V CDR1 and CDR2: SGHTS, YDEGEE. The CDR3 spans 13 residues. Written as DNA, the CDR3 is TGTGCCAGCAGCCTGACTATTCAAGAGACCCAGTACTTC. Encoded protein: CASSLTIQETQYF.

The V call is TRBV19, the J call TRBJ1-2, with D possibly being TRBD1 (5 bases). The CDR3 length is 13 residues. Germline V gene data show CDR1 as LNHDA and CDR2 as SQIVND (reference sequence). Trimming pared 6 bases from V and 1 base from J, leaving 9 bases between. The CDR3 DNA reads as TGTGCCAGTAGGCCGACAGTTAACTATGGCTACACCTTC. The encoded protein is CASRPTVNYGYTF.

The rearrangement links TRBV30 to TRBJ1-2, with 9 bases aligning to TRBD1. The CDR3 is made up of 15 amino acids. J gave up 2 bases and V 3 bases, and 7 bases lay outside the gene matches. The germline CDR1 and CDR2 sequences are GTSNPN and SVGIG (reference sequence). The CDR3 spells CAWSRGQGVNYGYTF. For the CDR3, the DNA is TGTGCCTGGAGCCGGGGACAGGGAGTCAACTATGGCTACACCTTC. The full variable domain, in which reference TRBV30 and TRBJ1-2 provide the parts outside the CDR3, is SQTIHQWPATLVQPVGSPLSLECTVEGTSNPNLYWYRQAAGRGLQLLFYSVGIGQISSEVPQNLSASRPQDRQFILSSKKLLLSDSGFYLCAWSRGQGVNYGYTFGSGTRLTVV.

CDR3 protein: CASRRDLVNTEAFF. DNA for the CDR3: TGTGCCAGTCGTCGCGATTTGGTGAACACTGAAGCTTTCTTT. The chain carries TRBV27 and TRBJ1-1; D unclear. CDR3 size: 14 residues. Trimming pared 9 bases from V and 0 bases from J, leaving 14 bases between. In germline, CDR1 is MNHEY, CDR2 SMNVEV (reference sequence).

CDR3 DNA sequence: TGTGCCAGCAGCCCCCCCGACCCGTACCAAGAGACCCAGTACTTC. Translation: CASSPPDPYQETQYF. The gene calls are TRBV6-5 and TRBJ2-5, with D uncertain. The germline V and J ends were trimmed by 6 bases and 0 bases, with 14 bases remaining between them. The CDR3 is 15 residues long. CDR1 and CDR2 from the germline V gene are MNHEY and SVGAGI.

The chain has TRBV7-2 and TRBJ2-5; 12 nucleotides line up with TRBD1. The CDR3 sequence is 13 residues long. V lost 5 bases and J lost 7; bases outside the gene matches: 2. Germline lookup yields CDR1 SGHTA and CDR2 FQGNSA. CDR3 coding DNA: TGTGCCAGCAGCCAGGGACAGGGGGCGACCCAGTACTTC. Translation gives CASSQGQGATQYF.

The table lists this clone with a count of one. This chain joins TRBV4-3 and TRBJ2-7; D unclear. This CDR3 has 13 amino acids. Germline V gives CDR1 LGHNA, CDR2 YSLEER. V lost 1 base and J lost 6, with 10 bases in between. CDR3 amino acids: CASSQASFGEQYF. In nucleotides, the CDR3 is TGCGCCAGCAGCCAAGCTAGTTTTGGCGAGCAGTACTTC.

The rearrangement joins TRBV2 to TRBJ2-7; D gene uncertain. Trimming left V 6 bases short and J 4 bases short, with 7 bases between. The CDR3 is made up of 11 amino acids. Per the germline V gene, CDR1 is SNHLY and CDR2 is FYNNEI. DNA of the CDR3: TGTGCCAGCAGCACTGAATACGAGCAGTACTTC. This encodes CASSTEYEQYF.

The genes are TRBV5-1 and TRBJ1-2; tentatively, D is TRBD1 (6 bases). Between the trimmed V and J ends, which lost 0 bases and 5 bases, there was a span of 11 bases. The CDR3 spans 14 residues. Germline V CDR1 and CDR2: SGHRS, YFSETQ. CDR3 in DNA: TGCGCCAGCAGCTTGGAAACAGGGCGGTATGGCTACACCTTC. Amino acid sequence: CASSLETGRYGYTF.